This TCR beta chain appears in the sequencing data of a study of OX40 agonist ivuxolimab in advanced cancers. Using immunoSEQ multiplex PCR, the repertoire was profiled, and TCRdb retains in-frame clones only, with some absent. The table has 55,000 to 80,000 clones, 86% seen once. The clonotype originates from an adult with an advanced solid tumor such as melanoma, head and neck, liver or kidney cancer. The starting material was CD4+ or CD8+ T cells sorted from blood, obtained in a trial of the OX40 agonist ivuxolimab.

This CDR3 reads CASSRDSPRTPLHF. The CDR3 DNA sequence: TGTGCCAGCAGTAGGGACTCTCCTCGAACGCCCCTCCACTTT. J is TRBJ1-6 and V is TRBV6-5; TRBD1 might be the D (5 bases). CDR1 is MNHEY, CDR2 SVGAGI, per germline. The V end lost 5 bases, the J end lost 13 bases, and 18 bases lay between the germline ends. The CDR3 consists of 14 residues.